This TCR beta chain emerged from a study of human T cells and chemical hapten exposure. Study context: Upper inner arm skin measuring approximately 2 cm by approximately 2 cm received 2% DPC for sensitization.

Overall study findings and caveats: Clustering by CDR3 similarity yielded significantly more large clusters from expanded TCRs than controls.

This clonotype appeared many times. The antigen remains unidentified. Single cDNA molecules in the library carried unique molecular identifiers attached during preparation. TCRdb called the RACE reads again in MiXCR, with one record for every CDR3 protein. The sample has tens of thousands of distinct CDR3 sequences, approximately 9.3% seen once. The ends were cut back, 4 bases at V and 7 bases at J, with 7 bases in the middle. The CDR3 has 11 amino acids. Looked up from germline, CDR1 is SGHTA and CDR2 is FQGTGA. Time point given: patch test 1, 2 weeks after DPC sensitization. The treatment denotes: therapeutic diphenylcyclopropenone sensitization with weekly scalp DPC.

The sequence derives from a woman aged 40 to 55 with alopecia areata. Some clones in this sample may be carry-over from other donors' samples. The rearrangement links TRBV7-3 to TRBJ2-5; D uncertain. This specimen consisted of whole blood, obtained in connection with sensitization to the hapten diphenylcyclopropenone (DPC). The CDR3 protein is CASSSPGTQYF. CDR3 nucleotides: TGTGCCAGCAGCTCACCGGGGACCCAGTACTTC.